This T cell receptor beta chain was identified during a study of cytotoxic CD8 clonotypes in ibrutinib-treated CLL. Whole-study context: Response samples followed a median around 11 months of treatment, range 6 to 36. Study observations and caveats: Elevated clonality accompanied ibrutinib response, with a return toward baseline values at progression.

A remark on this clone: The antigen is not known.

TCRdb keeps only in-frame clones here, not all; method: immunoSEQ multiplex PCR. The repertoire holds tens of thousands of clones, with about 65% as singletons. Germline V gene data show CDR1 as SQVTM and CDR2 as ANQGSEA. V lost 1 base and J 7 bases, leaving 13 bases between the germline ends. The CDR3 is 13 residues long. The clonotype originates from a human donor with chronic lymphocytic leukemia. The specimen was PBMCs, collected after 24 months of ibrutinib treatment. The chain combines TRBV29-1 with TRBJ1-2; tentative D call: TRBD1 (6 bases). The CDR3 sequence: CSVEALRGGGYTF. CDR3 DNA sequence: TGCAGCGTTGAAGCCCTTAGGGGGGGTGGCTACACCTTC.